This T cell receptor beta chain was observed in a study of CD8+CD57+ T cells in acquired aplastic anemia. Study-wide background: The sorted CD4+ and CD8+ cells yielded an average around 3.2 ug of DNA.

TCR beta VDJ and CDR3 were profiled, and genomic DNA was the template. TCRdb re-called the reads through MiXCR, storing one row per CDR3 protein. The sample records more than 250,000 distinct CDR3 sequences, less than 85% being singletons. This CDR3 is 14 amino acids long. The germline V gene encodes CDR1 SGHTA and CDR2 FQGNSA. Overall study results and limits: In common between the patients and the controls were approximately 28 CD8+ CDR3 sequences.

The sequenced patients had an expansion of CD8+CD57+ cells seen by flow cytometry. Every patient was diagnosed with severe acquired aplastic anemia. Patients had not yet gotten any therapy when their blood was taken for sampling. Concerning this clonotype: Its antigen remains unknown.

The source is a human donor with aplastic anemia. The chain links TRBV7-2 to TRBJ2-2; 7 positions match TRBD1. The end of the DNA fits TRBJ2-3 better, so the J call may be wrong. Sequenced sample: sorted CD4+, CD8+, or CD8+CD57+ T cells (not recorded which) from PBMCs. CDR3 residues: CASSLRGQPETQYF. CDR3 sequence (DNA): TGTGCCAGCAGCTTAAGGGGACAGCCCGAGACGCAGTATTTT.